This TCR beta chain was observed in a study of OX40 agonist ivuxolimab in advanced cancers. Germline V lookup: CDR1 LNHDA, CDR2 SQIVND (reference sequence). The V end lost 4 bases, the J end lost 4 bases, and 14 bases lay between the germline ends. This CDR3 contains 15 residues. Measured with immunoSEQ multiplex PCR; TCRdb has only the in-frame clones, and not every one. This table holds fewer than 70,000 clones, approximately 87% found once. The sequence was collected from an adult with an advanced solid tumor such as melanoma, head and neck, liver or kidney cancer. The chain combines TRBV19 with TRBJ1-5; D is uncertain. Source: CD4+ or CD8+ T cells sorted from blood, taken in a trial of the OX40 agonist ivuxolimab. This CDR3 is CASSTTGPQNQPQHF. The CDR3 bases are TGTGCCAGTAGTACCACCGGGCCTCAAAATCAGCCCCAGCATTTT.